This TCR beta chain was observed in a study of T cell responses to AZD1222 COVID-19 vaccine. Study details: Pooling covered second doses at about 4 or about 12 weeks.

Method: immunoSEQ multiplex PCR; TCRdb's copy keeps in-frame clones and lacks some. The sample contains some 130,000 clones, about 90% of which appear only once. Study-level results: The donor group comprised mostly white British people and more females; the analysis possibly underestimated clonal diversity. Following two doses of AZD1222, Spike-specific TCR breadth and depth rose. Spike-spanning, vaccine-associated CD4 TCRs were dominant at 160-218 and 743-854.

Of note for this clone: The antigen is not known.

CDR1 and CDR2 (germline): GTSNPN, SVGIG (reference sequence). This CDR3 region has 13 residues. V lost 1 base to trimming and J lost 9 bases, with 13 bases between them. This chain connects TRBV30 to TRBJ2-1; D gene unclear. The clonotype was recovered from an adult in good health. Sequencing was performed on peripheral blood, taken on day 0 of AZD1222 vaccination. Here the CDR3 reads CAWSATPHGEQFF. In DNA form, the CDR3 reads TGTGCCTGGAGTGCGACACCTCATGGTGAGCAGTTCTTC. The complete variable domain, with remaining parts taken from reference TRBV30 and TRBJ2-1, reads SQTIHQWPATLVQPVGSPLSLECTVEGTSNPNLYWYRQAAGRGLQLLFYSVGIGQISSEVPQNLSASRPQDRQFILSSKKLLLSDSGFYLCAWSATPHGEQFFGPGTRLTVL.